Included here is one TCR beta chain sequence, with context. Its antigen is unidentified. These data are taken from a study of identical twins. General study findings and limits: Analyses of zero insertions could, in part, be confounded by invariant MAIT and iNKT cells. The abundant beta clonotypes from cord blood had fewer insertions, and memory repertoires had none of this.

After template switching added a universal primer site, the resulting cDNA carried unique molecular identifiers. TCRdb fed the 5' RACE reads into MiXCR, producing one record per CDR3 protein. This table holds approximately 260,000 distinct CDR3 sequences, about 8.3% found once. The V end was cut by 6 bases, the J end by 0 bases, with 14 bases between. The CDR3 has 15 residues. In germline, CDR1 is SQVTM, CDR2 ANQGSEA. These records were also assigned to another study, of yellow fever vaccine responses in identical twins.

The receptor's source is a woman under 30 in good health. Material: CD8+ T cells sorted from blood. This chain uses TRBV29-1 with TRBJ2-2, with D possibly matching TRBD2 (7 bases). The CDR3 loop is CSVVGGRANTGELFF. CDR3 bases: TGCAGCGTCGTCGGGGGGCGGGCGAACACCGGGGAGCTGTTTTTT.